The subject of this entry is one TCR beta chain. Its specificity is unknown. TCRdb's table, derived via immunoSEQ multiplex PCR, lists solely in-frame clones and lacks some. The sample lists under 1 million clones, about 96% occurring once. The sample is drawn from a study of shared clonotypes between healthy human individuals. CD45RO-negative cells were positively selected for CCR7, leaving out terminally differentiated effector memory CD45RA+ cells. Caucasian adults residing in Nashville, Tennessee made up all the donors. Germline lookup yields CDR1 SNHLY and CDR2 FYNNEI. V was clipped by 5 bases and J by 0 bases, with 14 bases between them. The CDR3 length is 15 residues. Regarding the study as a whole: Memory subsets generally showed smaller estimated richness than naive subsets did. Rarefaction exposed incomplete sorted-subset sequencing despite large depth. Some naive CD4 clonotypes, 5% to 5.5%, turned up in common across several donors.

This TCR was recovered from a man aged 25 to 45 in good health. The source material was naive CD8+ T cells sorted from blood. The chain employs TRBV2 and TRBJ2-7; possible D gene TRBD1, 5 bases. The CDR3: CASSPGHQSSYEQYF. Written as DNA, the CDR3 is TGTGCCAGCAGTCCCGGACACCAGAGCTCCTACGAGCAGTACTTC.